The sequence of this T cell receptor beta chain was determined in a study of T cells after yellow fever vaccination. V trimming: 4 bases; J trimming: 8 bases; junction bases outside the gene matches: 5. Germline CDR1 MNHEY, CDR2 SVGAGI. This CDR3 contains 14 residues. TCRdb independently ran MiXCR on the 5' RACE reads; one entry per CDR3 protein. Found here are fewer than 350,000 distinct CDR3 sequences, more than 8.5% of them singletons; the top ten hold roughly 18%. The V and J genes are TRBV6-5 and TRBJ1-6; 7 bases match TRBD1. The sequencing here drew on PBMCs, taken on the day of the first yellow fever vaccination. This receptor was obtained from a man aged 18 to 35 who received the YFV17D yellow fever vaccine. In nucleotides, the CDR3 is TGTGCCAGCAGTTGGGACAGTTCATATTCACCCCTCCACTTT. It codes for CASSWDSSYSPLHF.